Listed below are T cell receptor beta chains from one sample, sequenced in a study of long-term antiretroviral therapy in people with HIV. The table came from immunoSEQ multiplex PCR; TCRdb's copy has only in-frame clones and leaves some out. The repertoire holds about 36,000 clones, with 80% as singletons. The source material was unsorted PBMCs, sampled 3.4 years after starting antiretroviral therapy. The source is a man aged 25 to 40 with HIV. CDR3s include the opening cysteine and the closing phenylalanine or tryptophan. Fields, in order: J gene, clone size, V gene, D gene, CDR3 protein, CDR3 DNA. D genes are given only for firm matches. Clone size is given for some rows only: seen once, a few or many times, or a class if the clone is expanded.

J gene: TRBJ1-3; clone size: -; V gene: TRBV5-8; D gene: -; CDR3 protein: CASSSIQGAGNTIYF; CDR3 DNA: TGTGCCAGCAGCTCTATCCAGGGAGCGGGAAACACCATATATTTT
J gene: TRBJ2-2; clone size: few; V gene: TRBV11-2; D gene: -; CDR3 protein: CASSLERLNTGELFF; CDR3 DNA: TGTGCCAGCAGCTTAGAGCGGCTGAACACCGGGGAGCTGTTTTTT
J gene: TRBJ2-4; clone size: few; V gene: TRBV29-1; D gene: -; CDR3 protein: CSVPKGGDKNIQYF; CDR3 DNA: TGCAGCGTTCCTAAAGGTGGAGATAAAAACATTCAGTACTTC
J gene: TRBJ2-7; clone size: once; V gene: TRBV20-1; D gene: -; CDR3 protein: CSARETGTLYF; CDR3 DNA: TGCAGTGCTAGAGAAACAGGGACCCTGTACTTC
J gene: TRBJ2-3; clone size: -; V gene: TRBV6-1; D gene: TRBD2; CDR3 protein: CASSGGLAGGRRTDTQYF; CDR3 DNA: TGTGCCAGCAGTGGCGGACTAGCGGGAGGGAGGCGCACAGATACGCAGTATTTT
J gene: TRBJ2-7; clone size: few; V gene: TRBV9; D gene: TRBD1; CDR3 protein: CASSTMTGANEQYF; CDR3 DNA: TGTGCCAGCAGCACCATGACAGGGGCTAACGAGCAGTACTTC
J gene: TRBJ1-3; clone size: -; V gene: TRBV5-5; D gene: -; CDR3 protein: CASSTDIGRTSGNTIYF; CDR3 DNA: TGTGCCAGCAGCACGGACATTGGTAGGACCTCTGGAAACACCATATATTTT
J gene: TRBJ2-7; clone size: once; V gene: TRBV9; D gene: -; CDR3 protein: CASSVVAERGEQYF; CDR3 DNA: TGTGCCAGCAGCGTAGTGGCAGAACGAGGCGAGCAGTACTTC
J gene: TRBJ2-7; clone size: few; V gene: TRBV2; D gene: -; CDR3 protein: CASSADRTSSYEQYF; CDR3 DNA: TGTGCCAGCAGTGCTGACAGGACTTCTTCCTACGAGCAGTACTTC
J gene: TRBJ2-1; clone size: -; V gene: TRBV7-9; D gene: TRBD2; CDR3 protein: CASSSERGYNEQFF; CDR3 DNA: TGTGCCAGCAGCTCCGAGCGGGGCTACAATGAGCAGTTCTTC
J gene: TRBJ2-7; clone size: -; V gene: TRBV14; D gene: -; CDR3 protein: CASSQGAWNEQYF; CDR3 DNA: TGTGCCAGCAGCCAAGGGGCATGGAACGAGCAGTACTTC
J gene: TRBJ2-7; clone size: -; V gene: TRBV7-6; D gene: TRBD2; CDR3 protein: CASSFRLAEVYEQYF; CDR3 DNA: TGTGCCAGCAGCTTTAGGCTAGCGGAAGTCTACGAGCAGTACTTC
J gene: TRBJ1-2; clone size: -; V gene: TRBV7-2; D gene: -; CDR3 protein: CASSPMSAVYGYTF; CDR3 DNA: TGTGCCAGCAGCCCCATGTCGGCAGTCTATGGCTACACCTTC
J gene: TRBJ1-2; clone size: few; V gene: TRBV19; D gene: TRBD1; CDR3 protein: CASSILLGTGDYGYTF; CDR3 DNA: TGTGCCAGTAGTATCTTACTCGGGACAGGGGACTATGGCTACACCTTC
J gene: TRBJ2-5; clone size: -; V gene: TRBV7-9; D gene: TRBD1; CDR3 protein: CASSIRQGIGETQYF; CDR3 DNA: TGTGCCAGCAGCATAAGACAGGGAATCGGGGAGACCCAGTACTTC
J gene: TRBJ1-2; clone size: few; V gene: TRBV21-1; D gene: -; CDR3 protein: CASSNHGYTF; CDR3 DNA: TGTGCCAGCAGCAACCATGGCTACACCTTC
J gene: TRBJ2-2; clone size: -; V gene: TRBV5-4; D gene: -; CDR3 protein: CASSLATSSGELFF; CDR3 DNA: TGTGCCAGCAGCTTGGCGACTAGTTCCGGGGAGCTGTTTTTT
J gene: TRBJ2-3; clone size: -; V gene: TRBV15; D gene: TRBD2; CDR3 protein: CATSILAGVDTQYF; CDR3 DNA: TGTGCCACCAGCATTCTAGCGGGAGTAGATACGCAGTATTTT
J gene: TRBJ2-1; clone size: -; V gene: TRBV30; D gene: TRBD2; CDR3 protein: CASRRGEGSSYNEQFF; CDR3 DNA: TGTGCCTCCCGACGCGGGGAGGGTAGCTCCTACAATGAGCAGTTCTTC
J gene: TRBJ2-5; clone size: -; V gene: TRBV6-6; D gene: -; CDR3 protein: CASSYSYSETQYF; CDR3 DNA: TGTGCCAGCAGTTACTCGTATTCAGAGACCCAGTACTTC
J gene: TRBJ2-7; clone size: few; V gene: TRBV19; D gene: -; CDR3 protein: CASSMPTLKGSYEQYF; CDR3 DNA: TGTGCCAGTAGTATGCCGACTCTGAAGGGCTCCTACGAGCAGTACTTC
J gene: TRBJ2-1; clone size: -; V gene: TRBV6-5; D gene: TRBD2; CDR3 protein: CASSYFGLAAINEQFF; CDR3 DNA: TGTGCCAGCAGTTACTTCGGACTAGCGGCCATCAATGAGCAGTTCTTC